The 14 T cell receptor beta chains reported below all come from one sample, sequenced in a study of T cell responses to AZD1222 COVID-19 vaccine. Libraries were prepared by immunoSEQ multiplex PCR; TCRdb keeps only in-frame clonotypes and omits some of them. The table has 120,000 to 150,000 clones, roughly 92% seen once. The sequenced sample was peripheral blood, obtained 28 days after the second AZD1222 dose. The receptors originated from an adult who received the AZD1222 COVID-19 vaccine.

V gene TRBV10-1 combines with J gene TRBJ2-3; D remains ambiguous. The CDR3 has 13 residues. Germline V gene sequence: CDR1 WNHNN, CDR2 SYGVQD (reference sequence). Trimming took 5 bases from V and 4 from J, leaving 10 bases between them. This chain's CDR3 is CASSNLGPDTQYF. As DNA, the CDR3 is TGCGCCAGCAGTAACCTAGGACCAGATACGCAGTATTTT.

This clone occurred once. The chain combines TRBV3-1 (or the pseudogene TRBV3-2) with TRBJ1-2; D is ambiguous. The CDR3 runs 14 residues. Trimming pared 2 bases from V and 4 bases from J, leaving 11 bases between. CDR1 LGHDT and CDR2 YNNKEL come from the germline V gene (reference sequence). CDR3 region: CASSQISFPYGYTF. In DNA, the CDR3 is TGTGCCAGCAGCCAAATCTCGTTCCCCTATGGCTACACCTTC.

The genes are TRBV7-2 and TRBJ1-1; D is undetermined. There are 14 residues in the CDR3. The germline V and J ends were trimmed by 0 bases and 5 bases, with 10 bases remaining between them. Germline assignment: CDR1 SGHTA and CDR2 FQGNSA. CDR3 coding DNA: TGTGCCAGCAGCTTAGCGCTCGGAGGGACTGAAGCTTTCTTT. It is translated as CASSLALGGTEAFF.

A note on this clone: Other nucleotide sequences in the sample specify the same CDR3. The rearrangement joins TRBV28 to TRBJ1-2, with D possibly TRBD1 on 5 matching bases. The CDR3 is 13 residues long. Per the germline V gene, CDR1 is MDHEN and CDR2 is SYDVKM. Trimming removed 3 bases from V and 5 bases from J, with 10 bases in between. This chain's CDR3 is CASSFGQGYGYTF. The CDR3 DNA is TGTGCCAGCAGTTTCGGTCAGGGTTATGGCTACACCTTC.

J is TRBJ1-3 and V is TRBV7-8; no clear D. This CDR3 is 16 amino acids long. The V gene lost 5 bases and the J gene lost 0 bases, with 14 bases spanning the gap. Germline CDR1 SGHVS, CDR2 FQNEAQ. The CDR3 region is CASSDRAVSSGNTIYF. Here the CDR3 DNA reads TGTGCCAGCAGCGACCGGGCGGTGAGCTCTGGAAACACCATATATTTT.

The count of this clone is one. The chain is built from TRBV7-9 and TRBJ1-6; 7 bases are a match to TRBD1. The CDR3 sequence is 12 residues long. The ends lost 10 bases at V and 6 bases at J; junction bases unmatched: 3. CDR1 is SEHNR and CDR2 is FQNEAQ in the germline V gene (reference sequence). The CDR3 bases are TGTGCCACAAACAGGGGTAATTCACCCCTCCACTTT. Translation: CATNRGNSPLHF.

The chain carries TRBV27 and TRBJ2-3; weak D call: TRBD1 (6 bases). The CDR3 has 15 amino acids. Per germline, CDR1 MNHEY and CDR2 SMNVEV (reference sequence). Trimming removed 3 bases at V and 4 bases at J, with 14 bases between. The CDR3, as DNA: TGTGCCAGCAGTTTTCGGACAGTGGGGGCAGATACGCAGTATTTT. This translates into CASSFRTVGADTQYF.

This chain joins TRBV30 and TRBJ1-1; D not resolved. Germline lookup yields CDR1 GTSNPN and CDR2 SVGIG (reference sequence). Trimming took 2 bases from V and 0 from J, leaving 13 bases between them. CDR3 size: 15 residues. The CDR3 DNA reads TGTGCCTGGAGTCCTGGAGGAAATTTGAACACTGAAGCTTTCTTT. This translates into CAWSPGGNLNTEAFF.

This chain uses TRBV3-1 (or the pseudogene TRBV3-2) with TRBJ1-2; D gene uncertain. CDR1 is LGHDT and CDR2 is YNNKEL in the germline V gene (reference sequence). The ends were cut back, 0 bases at V and 8 bases at J, with 7 bases in the middle. The CDR3 totals 12 residues. Here the CDR3 DNA reads TGTGCCAGCAGCCAAGATCTATGGGGCTACACCTTC. This sequence encodes CASSQDLWGYTF.

The chain combines TRBV4-1 with TRBJ2-2; 8 bases line up with TRBD2. Germline V gives CDR1 MGHRA, CDR2 YSYEKL. This CDR3 comprises 11 residues. The V segment lost 8 bases and the J segment 11 bases; nucleotides outside the gene matches: 4. The CDR3 loop reads CASQGLGELFF. The CDR3 region has the DNA TGCGCCAGCCAGGGACTAGGAGAGCTGTTTTTT.

This clone appeared a single time. The chain has TRBV2 and TRBJ2-5; 9 bases map to TRBD1. Germline CDR1 SNHLY, CDR2 FYNNEI. This CDR3 has 14 residues. V was pared by 6 bases and J by 5 bases, with 7 bases of the junction left unmatched. CDR3 loop: CASRIGQGSETQYF. The DNA for the CDR3 is TGTGCCAGCAGAATCGGACAGGGGTCGGAGACCCAGTACTTC. The full variable domain, its missing parts supplied by reference TRBV2 and TRBJ2-5, is EPEVTQTPSHQVTQMGQEVILRCVPISNHLYFYWYRQILGQKVEFLVSFYNNEISEKSEIFDDQFSVERPDGSNFTLKIRSTKLEDSAMYFCASRIGQGSETQYFGPGTRLLVL.

This chain uses TRBV7-2 with TRBJ1-2; no clear D gene. This CDR3 is 15 amino acids long. Germline V gives CDR1 SGHTA, CDR2 FQGNSA. V was cut by 4 bases and J by 4 bases, with 16 bases left in between. CDR3: CASSSQASSLYGYTF. The CDR3 coding sequence is TGTGCCAGCAGCTCTCAGGCCAGCTCCCTCTATGGCTACACCTTC.

The chain carries TRBV7-6 and TRBJ2-1, with D perhaps TRBD2 (7 bases). Trimming shortened V by 5 bases and J by 5 bases, and 16 bases separated the two germline ends. This CDR3 contains 15 residues. Germline V gives CDR1 SGHVS, CDR2 FNYEAQ. CDR3 DNA sequence: TGTGCCAGCAGCCGCTGGGGGGGGGCGGACAATGAGCAGTTCTTC. This translates into CASSRWGGADNEQFF.

This clone was seen just once. This chain joins TRBV10-3 and TRBJ2-2, with 11 positions matching TRBD1. This CDR3 is 19 amino acids long. CDR1 and CDR2 (germline): ENHRY, SYGVKD. Losses at the gene ends were 8 bases for V and 5 bases for J; bases not matched to a gene: 19. The CDR3 protein is CAIQPGQGVAGVKTGELFF. The CDR3 DNA reads as TGTGCCATCCAACCGGGACAGGGGGTAGCGGGGGTGAAAACCGGGGAGCTGTTTTTT.